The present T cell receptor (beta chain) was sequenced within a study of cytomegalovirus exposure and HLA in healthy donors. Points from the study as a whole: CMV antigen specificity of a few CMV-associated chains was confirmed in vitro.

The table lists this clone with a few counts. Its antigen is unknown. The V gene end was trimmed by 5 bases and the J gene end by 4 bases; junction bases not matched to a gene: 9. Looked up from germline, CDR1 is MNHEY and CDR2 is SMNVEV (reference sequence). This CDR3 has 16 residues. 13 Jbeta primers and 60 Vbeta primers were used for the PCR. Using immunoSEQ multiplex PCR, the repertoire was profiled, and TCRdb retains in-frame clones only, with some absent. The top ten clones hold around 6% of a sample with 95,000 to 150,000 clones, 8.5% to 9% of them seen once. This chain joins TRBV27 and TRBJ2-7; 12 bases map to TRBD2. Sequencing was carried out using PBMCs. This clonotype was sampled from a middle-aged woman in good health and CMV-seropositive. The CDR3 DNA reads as TGTGCCAGCAGTCCCCGGTTACTAGCGGGGGGATACGAGCAGTACTTC. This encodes CASSPRLLAGGYEQYF.